The next 18 T cell receptor beta chains were all read from a single sample in a study of T cells in Graves' hyperthyroidism and ophthalmopathy. There were TCR beta CDR3 regions amplified from RNA transcripts. Primed by the HTBI set, a first-round RT-PCR was run on the TCR CDR3. Using its own MiXCR run on the multiplex PCR reads, TCRdb lists one record per CDR3 protein. Of 500,000 to 700,000 distinct CDR3 sequences in the sample, over 15% were seen once. Input material: blood. The receptor set was obtained from a woman between 18 and 29 years old with Graves' hyperthyroidism.

This clonotype was seen many times. The V call is TRBV20-1, the J call TRBJ2-1; the match to TRBD2 covers 12 bases. CDR3 length: 13 amino acids. In germline, CDR1 is DFQATT, CDR2 SNEGSKA (reference sequence). V gave up 4 bases and J gave up 6 bases; unmatched junction bases: 1. The CDR3 loop is CSATGLAGNEQFF. Written as DNA, the CDR3 is TGCAGTGCTACGGGACTAGCGGGCAATGAGCAGTTCTTC.

This clonotype was recorded many times. This sequence joins TRBV6-1 and TRBJ2-2; D could derive from TRBD1 or TRBD2 (5 bases each). Looked up from germline, CDR1 is MNHNS and CDR2 is SASEGT. Trimming stripped 0 bases from V and 2 bases from J, with 10 bases between. This CDR3 is built from 16 residues. Written as DNA, the CDR3 is TGTGCCAGCAGTGAAGCGGTGGGGACCAACACCGGGGAGCTGTTTTTT. Its translation: CASSEAVGTNTGELFF.

This clonotype was seen many times. The J gene is TRBJ1-2, the V gene TRBV3-1, with 8 bases aligning to TRBD1. The ends lost 4 bases at V and 7 bases at J; junction bases unmatched: 8. The CDR3 covers 14 residues. Germline CDR1 is LGHDT and CDR2 is YNNKEL (reference sequence). The CDR3 DNA follows: TGTGCCAGCAGCCGACGGACAGGGTCTGGTGGCTACACCTTC. Its protein product is CASSRRTGSGGYTF.

V and J are TRBV15 and TRBJ2-7, with TRBD2 matching over 8 bases. The trim removed 1 base at V and 0 bases at J, leaving 5 bases unmatched. This CDR3 contains 16 residues. The germline CDR1 and CDR2 sequences are LNHNV and YYDKDF (reference sequence). The CDR3 region is CATSRVERETSYEQYF. The CDR3 DNA reads TGTGCCACCAGCAGAGTCGAGCGGGAGACCTCCTACGAGCAGTACTTC.

In regard to this clonotype: An end of the junction differs from the germline gene, which may be a read error. This chain joins TRBV11-2 and TRBJ1-3, with D possibly being TRBD1 (5 bases). This CDR3 is built from 15 residues. From germline, CDR1 is SGHAT and CDR2 FQNNGV. As DNA, the CDR3 is TGTGCCAGCAGCCACAACCCGGGACCCGGAAGCACCATATATTTT. As protein: CASSHNPGPGSTIYF.

This clonotype has a count of ten or more. This sequence joins TRBV15 and TRBJ2-7; D remains ambiguous. Germline V CDR1 and CDR2: LNHNV, YYDKDF (reference sequence). The V and J ends lost 3 bases and 0 bases respectively, with 6 bases between them. CDR3 length equals 13 residues. The CDR3 region has the DNA TGTGCCACCAGCAGCCTAATCTCCTACGAGCAGTACTTC. Encoded protein: CATSSLISYEQYF.

This clonotype has a handful of counts. This sequence joins TRBV12-3 or TRBV12-4 and TRBJ1-3; weak D call: TRBD1 (5 bases). The V and J ends lost 6 bases and 0 bases respectively, with 21 bases between them. This CDR3 contains 18 residues. The chain's CDR3 is CASSLSAGGASSGNTIYF. The CDR3 bases are TGTGCCAGCAGCCTAAGCGCAGGAGGGGCAAGCTCTGGAAACACCATATATTTT.

This clonotype was observed a handful of times. The J gene is TRBJ2-2, the V gene TRBV9; D possibly corresponds to TRBD2 (6 bases). This CDR3 has 14 residues. V gave up 2 bases and J gave up 7 bases, with 12 bases separating them. Per germline, CDR1 SGDLS and CDR2 YYNGEE. CDR3 protein: CASSVSSAVGELFF. For the CDR3, the DNA is TGTGCCAGCAGCGTTTCTAGCGCGGTCGGGGAGCTGTTTTTT.

This clonotype was observed at least ten times. The chain joins TRBV24-1 to TRBJ1-1; the D gene is possibly TRBD1 (5 bases). CDR3 length equals 16 residues. Trimming stripped 7 bases from V and 4 bases from J, with 21 bases between. The germline V gene has CDR1 KGHDR and CDR2 SFDVKD. DNA of the CDR3: TGTGCCACCAGCGCCCGGCCCAGGGACGGGAGCACTGAAGCTTTCTTT. Its protein is CATSARPRDGSTEAFF.

This clonotype was observed at least ten times. The chain couples TRBV20-1 to TRBJ2-1; 7 nucleotides line up with TRBD1. In germline, CDR1 is DFQATT, CDR2 SNEGSKA (reference sequence). The CDR3 totals 13 residues. The V gene end was trimmed by 0 bases and the J gene end by 8 bases; junction bases not matched to a gene: 4. The CDR3 loop is CSARDLGGDEQFF. The CDR3 nucleotides are TGCAGTGCTAGAGATCTAGGGGGCGATGAGCAGTTCTTC.

This clonotype was recorded only once. The chain couples TRBV27 to TRBJ2-1; 13 bases line up with TRBD2. CDR3 length: 14 amino acids. Germline values: CDR1 MNHEY, CDR2 SMNVEV (reference sequence). Trimming removed 5 bases from V and 15 bases from J; junction bases left unmatched: 10. This CDR3 is CASSRTGTSGTLFF. The CDR3 DNA reads TGTGCCAGCAGTAGAACCGGGACTAGCGGGACTCTGTTCTTC.

This clonotype was picked up many times. The chain recombines TRBV12-3 or TRBV12-4 with TRBJ1-3; 9 nucleotides match TRBD1. The CDR3 loop spans 16 amino acids. V lost 2 bases, J lost 6 bases, and 8 bases stayed unmatched. CDR3 DNA: TGTGCCAGCAGTTTATATTCGGGACAGGGCAAAAACACCATATATTTT. It translates to CASSLYSGQGKNTIYF.

Points on this clonotype: One base away lies a much larger clone, so this may be a sequencing read error. The chain recombines TRBV27 with TRBJ2-7, with D uncertain. The CDR3 is 13 amino acids. The V gene's germline CDR1 is MNHEY and CDR2 SMNVEV (reference sequence). Between the trimmed V and J ends, which lost 6 bases and 0 bases, there was a span of 9 bases. The CDR3 sequence: CASRTAGSYEQYF. The CDR3 DNA sequence: TGTGCCAGCAGAACCGCAGGCTCCTACGAGCAGTACTTC.

In this sample, this clonotype turned up many times. The V call is TRBV2, the J call TRBJ1-4, with D perhaps matching TRBD1 (5 bases). Trimming removed 5 bases from V and 2 bases from J, with 21 bases in between. CDR3 length equals 18 residues. Germline CDR1 reads SNHLY; CDR2 reads FYNNEI. The CDR3 is CASSIPGKFRHTNEKLFF. The CDR3 coding sequence is TGTGCCAGCAGTATACCAGGGAAATTTAGGCATACTAATGAAAAACTGTTTTTT.

This clonotype was picked up many times. V usage is TRBV7-3 and J usage is TRBJ1-6; no clear D gene. CDR1 and CDR2 (germline): SGHTA, FQGTGA. The CDR3 runs to 13 residues. V lost 5 bases, J lost 7 bases, and 9 bases lay in between. This CDR3 is CASSDGLNSPLHF. The CDR3 DNA is TGTGCCAGCAGCGATGGGTTGAATTCACCCCTCCACTTT.

Comment on this clonotype: One end of the junction fails to match germline, which may point to a read error. The V and J genes are TRBV7-2 and TRBJ2-1; 13 positions agree with TRBD2. The CDR3 is 15 amino acids. Germline values: CDR1 SGHTA, CDR2 FQGNSA. This CDR3 is CASSSGTSGDNEQSF. CDR3 DNA sequence: TGTGCCAGCAGCTCCGGGACTAGCGGGGACAATGAGCAGTCCTTC.

This chain links TRBV12-5 with TRBJ1-1; D remains unclear. Trimming took off 6 bases at V and 5 bases at J, with 10 bases between the two ends. Germline loops: CDR1 LGHNT, CDR2 FRNRAP. CDR3 length equals 12 residues. The CDR3 is CASGPAGTEAFF. In nucleotides, the CDR3 is TGTGCTAGTGGCCCGGCGGGGACTGAAGCTTTCTTT.

Of note for this clonotype: The DNA is left out, because the CDR3 cannot be placed on it with certainty; the CDR3 is given as TCRdb lists it. The rearrangement uses TRBV9 and TRBJ1-1; the table's TRBD1 call for D was not verified on the DNA. 14 amino acids form the CDR3, both terminal residues included. CDR1 and CDR2 (germline): SGDLS, YYNGEE. CDR3 loop: CASSVGTGNTEACF.